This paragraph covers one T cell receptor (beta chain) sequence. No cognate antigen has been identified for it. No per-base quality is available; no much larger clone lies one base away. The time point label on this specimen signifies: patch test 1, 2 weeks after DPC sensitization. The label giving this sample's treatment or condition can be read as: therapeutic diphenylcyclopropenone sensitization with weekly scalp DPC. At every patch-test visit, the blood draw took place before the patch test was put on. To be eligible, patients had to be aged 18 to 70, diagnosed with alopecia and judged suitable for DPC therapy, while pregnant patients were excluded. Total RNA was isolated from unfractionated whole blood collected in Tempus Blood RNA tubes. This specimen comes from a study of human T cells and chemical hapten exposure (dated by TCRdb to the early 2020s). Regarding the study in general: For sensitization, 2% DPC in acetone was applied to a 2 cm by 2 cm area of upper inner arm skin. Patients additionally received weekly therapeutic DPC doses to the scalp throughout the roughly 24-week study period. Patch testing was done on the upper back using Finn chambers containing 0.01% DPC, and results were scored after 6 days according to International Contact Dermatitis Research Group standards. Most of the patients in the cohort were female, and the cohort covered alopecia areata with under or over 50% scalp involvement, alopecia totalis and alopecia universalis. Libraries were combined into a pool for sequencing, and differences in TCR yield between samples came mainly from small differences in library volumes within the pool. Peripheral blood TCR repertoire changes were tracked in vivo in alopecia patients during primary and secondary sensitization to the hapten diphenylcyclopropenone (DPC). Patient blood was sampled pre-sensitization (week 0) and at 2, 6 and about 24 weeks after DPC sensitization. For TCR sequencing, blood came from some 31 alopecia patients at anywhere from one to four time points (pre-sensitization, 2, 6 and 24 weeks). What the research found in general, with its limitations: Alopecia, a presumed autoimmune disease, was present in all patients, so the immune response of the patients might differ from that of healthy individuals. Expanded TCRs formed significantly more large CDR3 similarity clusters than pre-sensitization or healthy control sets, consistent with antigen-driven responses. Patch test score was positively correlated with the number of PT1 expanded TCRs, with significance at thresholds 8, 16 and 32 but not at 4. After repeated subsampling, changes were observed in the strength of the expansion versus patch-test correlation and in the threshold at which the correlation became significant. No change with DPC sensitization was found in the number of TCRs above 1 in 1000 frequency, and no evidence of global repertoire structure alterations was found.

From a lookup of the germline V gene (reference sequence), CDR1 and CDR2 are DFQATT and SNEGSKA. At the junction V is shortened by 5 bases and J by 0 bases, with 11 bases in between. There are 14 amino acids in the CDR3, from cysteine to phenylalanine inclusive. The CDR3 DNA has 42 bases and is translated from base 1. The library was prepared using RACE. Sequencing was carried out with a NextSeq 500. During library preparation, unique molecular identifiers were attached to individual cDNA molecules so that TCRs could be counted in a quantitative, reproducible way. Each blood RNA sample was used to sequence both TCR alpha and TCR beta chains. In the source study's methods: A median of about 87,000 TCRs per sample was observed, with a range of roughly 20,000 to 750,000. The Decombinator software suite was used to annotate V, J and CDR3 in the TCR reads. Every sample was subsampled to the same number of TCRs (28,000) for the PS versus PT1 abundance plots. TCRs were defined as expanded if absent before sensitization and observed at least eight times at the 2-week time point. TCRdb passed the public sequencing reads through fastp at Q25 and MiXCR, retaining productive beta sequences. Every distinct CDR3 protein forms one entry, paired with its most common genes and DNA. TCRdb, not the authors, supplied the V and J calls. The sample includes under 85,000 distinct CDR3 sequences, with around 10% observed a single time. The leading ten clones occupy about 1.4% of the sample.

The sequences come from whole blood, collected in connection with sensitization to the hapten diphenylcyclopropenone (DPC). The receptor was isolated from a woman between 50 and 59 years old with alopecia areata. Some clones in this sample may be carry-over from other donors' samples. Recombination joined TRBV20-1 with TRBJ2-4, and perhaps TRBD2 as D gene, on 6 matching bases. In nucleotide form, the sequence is TGCAGTGCTTCTCCGGGACTAGCCAAAAACATTCAGTACTTC. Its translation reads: CSASPGLAKNIQYF.